These 12 T cell receptor beta chains share one sample of origin, sequenced in a study of siplizumab effects on memory and regulatory T cells. Method: immunoSEQ multiplex PCR; TCRdb's copy keeps in-frame clones and lacks some. Of 75,000 to 100,000 clones in the sample, 90% to 95% were seen once. Specimen: non-Treg CD4+ T cells sorted from blood. Receptor source: a human donor in good health.

This clone was recorded only once. The rearrangement uses TRBV30 and TRBJ1-1, with D unclear. V lost 1 base to trimming and J lost 4 bases, with 7 bases between them. The germline V gene has CDR1 GTSNPN and CDR2 SVGIG (reference sequence). CDR3 length equals 12 residues. For the CDR3, the DNA is TGTGCCTGGAGTGCCGTAAGCACTGAAGCTTTCTTT. Protein sequence: CAWSAVSTEAFF.

V usage is TRBV15 and J usage is TRBJ1-1, with D unclear. V was clipped by 0 bases and J by 5 bases, with 10 bases between them. Germline V lookup: CDR1 LNHNV, CDR2 YYDKDF (reference sequence). The CDR3 has 14 amino acids. The CDR3 DNA follows: TGTGCCACCAGCAGAGATAGGGTGGCGACTGAAGCTTTCTTT. It translates to CATSRDRVATEAFF.

The J gene is TRBJ2-5, the V gene TRBV5-1; D is unresolved. Germline V lookup: CDR1 SGHRS, CDR2 YFSETQ. This CDR3 has 13 amino acids. V shed 1 base and J shed 5 bases, with 9 bases lying between them. CDR3 region: CASSLQSEETQYF. In DNA form, the CDR3 reads TGCGCCAGCAGCTTGCAGAGCGAGGAGACCCAGTACTTC. Together with reference TRBV5-1 and TRBJ2-5, the CDR3 gives the full variable domain: KAGVTQTPRYLIKTRGQQVTLSCSPISGHRSVSWYQQTPGQGLQFLFEYFSETQRNKGNFPGRFSGRQFSNSRSEMNVSTLELGDSALYLCASSLQSEETQYFGPGTRLLVL.

This clone occurred a few times. This chain connects TRBV6-1 to TRBJ1-4, with D possibly being TRBD1 (6 bases). The CDR3 totals 15 residues. V lost 1 base and J lost 5, with 11 bases in between. CDR1 and CDR2 from the germline V gene are MNHNS and SASEGT. This CDR3 is CASSEVGGTNEKLFF. CDR3 in DNA: TGTGCCAGCAGTGAAGTTGGCGGGACAAATGAAAAACTGTTTTTT.

This clone was seen a few times. This chain uses TRBV14 with TRBJ1-1; D ambiguous. The CDR3 totals 14 residues. Germline V gene sequence: CDR1 SGHDN, CDR2 FVKESK. The V end lost 0 bases, the J end lost 6 bases, and 11 bases lay between the germline ends. Here the CDR3 DNA reads TGTGCCAGCAGCCAAGACTGGGTCATCGCTGAAGCTTTCTTT. As protein: CASSQDWVIAEAFF.

CDR3 protein: CANRLGTAAYEQYF. CDR3 sequence (DNA): TGTGCCAATAGACTGGGGACAGCAGCCTACGAGCAGTACTTC. The chain joins TRBV2 to TRBJ2-7; 7 bases map to TRBD1. Looked up from germline, CDR1 is SNHLY and CDR2 is FYNNEI. The CDR3 has 14 amino acids. V lost 10 bases and J lost 2; bases outside the gene matches: 11.

The rearrangement joins TRBV5-1 to TRBJ2-2; 10 positions match TRBD1. Germline values: CDR1 SGHRS, CDR2 YFSETQ. Trimming cost V 3 bases and J 3 bases; bases outside gene matches: 2. This CDR3 has 15 amino acids. The CDR3 bases are TGCGCCAGCAGCTCGACAGGGGGCGACACCGGGGAGCTGTTTTTT. As protein: CASSSTGGDTGELFF.

The chain combines TRBV2 with TRBJ2-2, with 13 bases matching TRBD2. Germline V gene sequence: CDR1 SNHLY, CDR2 FYNNEI. CDR3 length: 16 amino acids. The V segment lost 5 bases and the J segment 5 bases; nucleotides outside the gene matches: 5. Here the CDR3 reads CASSFGLAGETGELFF. The CDR3 DNA reads as TGTGCCAGCAGTTTCGGACTAGCGGGAGAAACCGGGGAGCTGTTTTTT.

The chain recombines TRBV28 with TRBJ1-5; 8 positions agree with TRBD1. The CDR3 is 14 residues long. Germline values: CDR1 MDHEN, CDR2 SYDVKM. After removal of 6 bases from V and 6 bases from J, the junction contained 7 bases not matched to a gene. The DNA of the CDR3 is TGTGCCAGCAGGTCACAGGGGGAAAGTCAGCCCCAGCATTTT. Translation gives CASRSQGESQPQHF.

The chain is built from TRBV18 and TRBJ1-5; 7 nucleotides align to TRBD1. CDR3 length: 14 residues. Germline CDR1 is KGHSH and CDR2 is LQKENI. The V and J ends lost 6 bases and 1 base, in that order; junction bases with no gene match: 3. The CDR3 sequence: CASSPGQSNQPQHF. The CDR3 DNA sequence: TGTGCCAGCTCGCCGGGACAGAGCAATCAGCCCCAGCATTTT.

This sequence joins TRBV6-5 and TRBJ2-1, with D unclear. V was shortened by 11 bases and J by 4 bases, with 15 bases between the two germline ends. Germline-derived CDR1 and CDR2 are MNHEY and SVGAGI. The CDR3 length is 13 residues. Written as DNA, the CDR3 is TGTGCCTCCGGACGAAGCCGGTACAATGAGCAGTTCTTC. Translated: CASGRSRYNEQFF.

The chain employs TRBV10-2 and TRBJ2-2; 13 bases match TRBD2. V dropped 6 bases and J dropped 2; count of bases not matched to a gene: 3. The V gene's germline CDR1 is WSHSY and CDR2 SAAADI. The CDR3 is 16 amino acids. The CDR3 is CASRGGLAGNTGELFF. CDR3 in DNA: TGCGCCAGCAGGGGGGGACTAGCGGGAAACACCGGGGAGCTGTTTTTT.